These 5 T cell receptor beta chains were sequenced from one sample in a study of regulatory T cells in long-lasting Graves disease. Regarding time point: persistent/refractory GD, antithyroid drugs over 5 years with positive TRAb. The TCR library used RNA extracted from PBMCs. Library construction for TCR beta used iRepertoire HTBI primers and Arm-PCR of CDR3 regions. From the multiplex PCR reads, TCRdb called clonotypes with MiXCR, one entry per CDR3 protein. The sample holds approximately 360,000 distinct CDR3 sequences, roughly 25% seen once. The sample in question was peripheral blood mononuclear cells (PBMCs), obtained when the disease was refractory, from a patient treated with antithyroid drugs. Source of these receptors: a woman aged 40 to 50 with Graves disease.

The count of this clonotype is one. The chain recombines TRBV28 with TRBJ2-5; 13 positions match TRBD2. The J call is doubtful: the DNA matches TRBJ2-1 better. The CDR3 contains 17 residues. Germline V lookup: CDR1 MDHEN, CDR2 SYDVKM. The chain's CDR3 is CASSLLPGTSGTGEQFF. DNA of the CDR3: TGTGCCAGCAGTCTACTTCCCGGGACTAGCGGGACGGGGGAGCAGTTCTTC.

Comments on this clonotype: This could be a read error, since a much larger clone is one nucleotide away. This rearrangement joins TRBV2 to TRBJ1-1; D not resolved. The germline gives CDR1 SNHLY, CDR2 FYNNEI. The CDR3 totals 14 residues. CDR3 protein: CTSSETYMNTEAFF. CDR3 DNA: TGTACCAGCAGTGAAACATATATGAACACTGAAGCTTTCTTT.

This sequence joins TRBV12-3 or TRBV12-4 and TRBJ2-3; 13 bases fit TRBD2. The CDR3 runs to 18 residues. V shed 5 bases and J 0 bases; nucleotides not matched to a gene: 8. CDR3 residues: CASSRGLAGRDSTDTQYF. As DNA, the CDR3 is TGTGCCAGCAGTCGGGGACTAGCGGGACGAGATAGCACAGATACGCAGTATTTT.

This clonotype was recorded many times. The V call is TRBV11-2, the J call TRBJ1-2; no clear D gene. Germline assignment: CDR1 SGHAT and CDR2 FQNNGV. Trimming left V 3 bases short and J 3 bases short, with 8 bases between. The length of the CDR3 is 13 residues. CDR3 nucleotide sequence: TGTGCCAGCAGCTTCGAGTCCTACTATGGCTACACCTTC. Amino acid sequence: CASSFESYYGYTF.

This clonotype was detected ten times or more. V gene TRBV28 combines with J gene TRBJ1-4; maybe TRBD1 (5 bases). This CDR3 has 13 residues. Trimming took off 5 bases at V and 7 bases at J, with 11 bases between the two ends. Germline V gives CDR1 MDHEN, CDR2 SYDVKM. The CDR3 is CASSPRGREKLFF. The CDR3 DNA sequence: TGTGCCAGCAGTCCTCGGGGCCGTGAAAAACTGTTTTTT. The full variable domain, its missing parts supplied by reference TRBV28 and TRBJ1-4, is DVKVTQSSRYLVKRTGEKVFLECVQDMDHENMFWYRQDPGLGLRLIYFSYDVKMKEKGDIPEGYSVSREKKERFSLILESASTNQTSMYLCASSPRGREKLFFGSGTQLSVL.